Listed below are T cell receptor beta chains from one sample, sequenced in a study of blood T cell repertoires in COVID-19. The assay was immunoSEQ multiplex PCR, and TCRdb's table has in-frame clones only and misses some. The sample comprises 120,000 or so clones, around 86% of which are singletons, and about a quarter rests with the top ten. The sequencing input was peripheral blood. The receptors here all came from a woman aged 80 or older with acute or convalescent COVID-19. CDR3s include the opening cysteine and the closing phenylalanine or tryptophan. D genes are given only for firm matches. Size is stated for part of the rows, as once, few or many counts, or as a class when the clone is expanded.

>NA|NA|TRBJ1-6|TRBV4-2
CASSQAWGPHGSPLHF
TGTGCCAGCAGCCAAGCCTGGGGGCCACACGGTTCACCCCTCCACTTT
>once|NA|TRBJ1-1|TRBV29-1
CSVVRGGDTEAFF
TGCAGCGTTGTTAGAGGAGGGGACACTGAAGCTTTCTTT
>few|TRBD1|TRBJ1-1|TRBV11-2
CASSFMQGATEAFF
TGTGCCAGCAGCTTTATGCAGGGGGCGACTGAAGCTTTCTTT
>NA|NA|TRBJ2-2|TRBV6-5
CASKRERRAPGELFF
TGTGCCAGCAAGAGGGAGAGGAGGGCCCCCGGGGAGCTGTTTTTT
>NA|NA|TRBJ1-6|TRBV10-1
CASSEGPPNSPLHF
TGCGCCAGCAGTGAGGGGCCGCCGAATTCACCCCTCCACTTT
>NA|TRBD1|TRBJ1-2|TRBV5-4
CASSLVGQGYGYTF
TGTGCCAGCAGCTTGGTGGGACAGGGCTATGGCTACACCTTC
>once|NA|TRBJ1-1|TRBV4-3
CASSPQWNTEAFF
TGCGCCAGCAGCCCCCAGTGGAACACTGAAGCTTTCTTT
>NA|NA|TRBJ2-1|TRBV6-5
CASRAPGGSYNEQFF
TGTGCCAGCAGGGCCCCAGGGGGGTCCTACAATGAGCAGTTCTTC
>NA|NA|TRBJ2-7|TRBV5-1
CASSLLGGGAYEQYF
TGCGCCAGCAGCTTGCTAGGGGGAGGGGCCTACGAGCAGTACTTC
>NA|NA|TRBJ1-3|TRBV6-6
CASNVDRTAGNTIYF
TGTGCCAGCAACGTCGACAGAACTGCTGGAAACACCATATATTTT
>once|TRBD2|TRBJ2-1|TRBV11-3
CASSSRGGGSSYNEQFF
TGTGCCAGCAGCTCCAGGGGCGGGGGGAGCTCCTACAATGAGCAGTTCTTC
>NA|NA|TRBJ1-3|TRBV7-2
CASTASSGNTIYF
TGTGCCAGCACAGCGAGCTCTGGAAACACCATATATTTT
>NA|NA|TRBJ1-2|TRBV5-1
CASSPQGIGYGYTF
TGCGCCAGCAGCCCCCAGGGGATCGGCTATGGCTACACCTTC
>NA|NA|TRBJ2-7|TRBV6-5
CASRWGGQVYEQYF
TGTGCCAGCAGATGGGGGGGACAGGTCTACGAGCAGTACTTC
>NA|TRBD1|TRBJ1-1|TRBV28
CASRAQGVTEAFF
TGTGCCAGCAGAGCCCAGGGGGTCACTGAAGCTTTCTTT
>NA|NA|TRBJ1-3|TRBV3-1/TRBV3-2
CASSREGGTGNTIYF
TGTGCCAGCAGCCGAGAAGGGGGAACTGGAAACACCATATATTTT
>NA|NA|TRBJ1-1|TRBV6-5
CASPSGTEAFF
TGTGCCAGCCCCTCCGGGACTGAAGCTTTCTTT
>NA|NA|TRBJ2-1|TRBV3-1/TRBV3-2
CASSQGRGGEQFF
TGTGCCAGCAGCCAAGGGCGGGGTGGGGAGCAGTTCTTC
>NA|NA|TRBJ1-2|TRBV15
CATSRDLGNGYTF
TGTGCCACCAGCAGAGATCTCGGGAATGGCTACACCTTC
>NA|TRBD1|TRBJ1-3|TRBV4-1
CASSRKGQGLENTIYF
TGCGCCAGCAGCCGTAAGGGACAGGGGTTGGAAAACACCATATATTTT
>NA|NA|TRBJ1-2|TRBV5-1
CASSIQGEEGYTF
TGCGCCAGCAGCATACAGGGAGAAGAAGGCTACACCTTC
>NA|NA|TRBJ2-4|TRBV5-1
CASSLRGGVSTKNIQYF
TGCGCCAGCAGCTTGAGGGGGGGCGTATCGACTAAAAACATTCAGTACTTC
>NA|TRBD2|TRBJ2-3|TRBV7-3
CASSLGGAGHTDTQYF
TGTGCCAGCAGCTTAGGAGGAGCGGGGCACACAGATACGCAGTATTTT
>NA|NA|TRBJ2-3|TRBV9
CASSVEPHTDTQYF
TGTGCCAGCAGCGTAGAGCCCCACACAGATACGCAGTATTTT
>NA|NA|TRBJ1-1|TRBV5-1
CASSYVAGMNTEAFF
TGCGCCAGCAGCTACGTAGCGGGGATGAACACTGAAGCTTTCTTT
>NA|NA|TRBJ1-2|TRBV12-3/TRBV12-4
CASRYNYGYTF
TGTGCCAGCAGATATAACTATGGCTACACCTTC
>few|TRBD1|TRBJ2-4|TRBV15
CATSRGTGTTGENIQYF
TGTGCCACCAGCAGAGGGACAGGGACAACAGGGGAGAACATTCAGTACTTC
>NA|NA|TRBJ1-1|TRBV6-1
CASSENRMNTEAFF
TGTGCCAGCAGTGAAAACAGAATGAACACTGAAGCTTTCTTT
>NA|NA|TRBJ1-2|TRBV6-6
CATLSGGYTF
TGTGCCACCCTTTCCGGGGGCTACACCTTC
>NA|NA|TRBJ1-1|TRBV2
CASRAAYGMNTEAFF
TGTGCCAGCAGGGCAGCGTACGGTATGAACACTGAAGCTTTCTTT
>NA|NA|TRBJ2-5|TRBV5-4
CASSLVGSGETQYF
TGTGCCAGCAGCTTGGTAGGGAGTGGCGAGACCCAGTACTTC
>NA|NA|TRBJ1-4|TRBV4-2
CASSNNAGDEKLFF
TGTGCCAGCAGCAACAACGCGGGGGACGAAAAACTGTTTTTT